This entry lists 19 T cell receptor beta chains sequenced from one sample in a study of PD-1 blockade in classical Hodgkin lymphoma. Exposure to brentuximab vedotin varied, and each patient had relapsed following autologous stem cell transplantation. Researchers report purifying CD4+ T cells from thawed PBMCs by magnetic negative selection. Clones were sequenced by immunoSEQ multiplex PCR, and TCRdb holds only the in-frame ones, with some missing. Altogether around 2,500 clones are present, approximately 83% being singletons, with the ten largest covering approximately 1.4%. Sample: CD4+ T cells from blood, taken at baseline. These receptors were taken from a human donor with classical Hodgkin lymphoma.

The genes are TRBV27 and TRBJ1-4; no definite D call. Per germline, CDR1 MNHEY and CDR2 SMNVEV (reference sequence). The CDR3 totals 12 residues. V shed 5 bases and J shed 8 bases, with 9 bases lying between them. In DNA, the CDR3 is TGTGCCAGCAGTCCCTCCCGAGAAAAACTGTTTTTT. Translation: CASSPSREKLFF.

The V and J genes are TRBV15 and TRBJ1-6; no definite D call. Per germline, CDR1 LNHNV and CDR2 YYDKDF (reference sequence). The V gene lost 3 bases and the J gene lost 0 bases, with 15 bases spanning the gap. The CDR3 covers 18 residues. The CDR3 is CATSSPPDSSSYNSPLHF. CDR3 bases: TGTGCCACCAGCAGCCCTCCAGATTCGAGCTCCTATAATTCACCCCTCCACTTT.

This chain uses TRBV7-8 with TRBJ2-7; TRBD2 matches at 9 bases. The ends lost 0 bases at V and 6 bases at J; junction bases unmatched: 12. CDR1 is SGHVS, CDR2 FQNEAQ, per germline. The CDR3 runs to 17 residues. CDR3 in DNA: TGTGCCAGCAGCTTAGCCGGGCGGGTCGGTAGCGGGAGCGAGCAGTACTTC. It encodes CASSLAGRVGSGSEQYF. The entire variable domain, with the rest obtained from reference TRBV7-8 and TRBJ2-7, is as follows: GAGVSQSPRYKVAKRGQDVALRCDPISGHVSLFWYQQALGQGPEFLTYFQNEAQLDKSGLPSDRFFAERPEGSVSTLKIQRTQQEDSAVYLCASSLAGRVGSGSEQYFGPGTRLTVT.

This clone was counted once. The rearrangement uses TRBV18 and TRBJ2-2; a possible D gene is TRBD2 (5 bases). This CDR3 is built from 13 residues. The germline CDR1 and CDR2 sequences are KGHSH and LQKENI. The germline V and J ends were trimmed by 3 bases and 6 bases, with 8 bases remaining between them. CDR3 DNA: TGTGCCAGCTCACCGCGGGTATCCGGGGAGCTGTTTTTT. Translated, it gives CASSPRVSGELFF.

The chain carries TRBV30 and TRBJ2-1; D unclear. The CDR3 totals 13 residues. V was shortened by 0 bases and J by 7 bases, with 10 bases between the two germline ends. Germline V CDR1 and CDR2: GTSNPN, SVGIG (reference sequence). The CDR3 DNA is TGTGCCTGGAGTGTATCTGATAGGAATGAGCAGTTCTTC. Translated, it gives CAWSVSDRNEQFF.

The rearrangement joins TRBV28 to TRBJ1-5, with D perhaps matching TRBD1 (6 bases). Per germline, CDR1 MDHEN and CDR2 SYDVKM. V was shortened by 4 bases and J by 9 bases, with 16 bases between the two germline ends. This CDR3 is 14 amino acids long. CDR3 coding DNA: TGTGCCAGCAGTTACACAGGGATCTCAAGGCCCCAGCATTTT. Amino acids: CASSYTGISRPQHF. The variable domain in full, with the rest retrieved from reference TRBV28 and TRBJ1-5, is DVKVTQSSRYLVKRTGEKVFLECVQDMDHENMFWYRQDPGLGLRLIYFSYDVKMKEKGDIPEGYSVSREKKERFSLILESASTNQTSMYLCASSYTGISRPQHFGDGTRLSIL.

V and J are TRBV27 and TRBJ1-1, with D unresolved. Germline CDR1 and CDR2: MNHEY and SMNVEV (reference sequence). CDR3 size: 14 residues. Deletions cut 2 bases from V and 8 bases from J, with 15 bases between. In DNA form, the CDR3 reads TGTGCCAGCAGTTTAATCTCCGGTAGAGGGGAAGCTTTCTTT. It is translated as CASSLISGRGEAFF.

The rearrangement uses TRBV5-1 and TRBJ2-5; D gene unclear. The CDR3 covers 12 residues. Germline V CDR1 and CDR2: SGHRS, YFSETQ. Trimming took 2 bases from V and 1 from J, leaving 3 bases between them. CDR3 sequence reads: CASSLFQETQYF. As DNA, the CDR3 is TGCGCCAGCAGCTTATTCCAAGAGACCCAGTACTTC.

In its sample, this clone was seen once. V is TRBV5-1 and J is TRBJ1-1; no reliable D call. CDR1 is SGHRS, CDR2 YFSETQ, per germline. Trimming took 0 bases from V and 2 from J, leaving 5 bases between them. The CDR3 covers 13 residues. CDR3 DNA sequence: TGCGCCAGCAGCTTGGGCGACAACACTGAAGCTTTCTTT. This encodes CASSLGDNTEAFF.

This clone showed up just once. The chain joins TRBV30 to TRBJ2-1; D perhaps matches TRBD2 (6 bases). There are 15 residues in the CDR3. V was pared by 0 bases and J by 5 bases, with 14 bases between. Germline assignment: CDR1 GTSNPN and CDR2 SVGIG (reference sequence). The CDR3 here is CAWSVSGALNNEQFF. For the CDR3, the DNA is TGTGCCTGGAGTGTTAGCGGAGCTCTCAACAATGAGCAGTTCTTC.

The chain combines TRBV2 with TRBJ1-5, with D unclear. Germline loops: CDR1 SNHLY, CDR2 FYNNEI. The V end was cut by 0 bases, the J end by 3 bases, with 9 bases between. CDR3 length equals 15 residues. CDR3 sequence reads: CASSEALPVNQPQHF. The CDR3 bases are TGTGCCAGCAGTGAAGCGTTACCAGTCAATCAGCCCCAGCATTTT.

The V and J genes are TRBV5-1 and TRBJ2-7; TRBD2 matches 8 bases. Germline CDR1 reads SGHRS; CDR2 reads YFSETQ. This CDR3 has 15 amino acids. Trimming took 3 bases from V and 3 from J; bases not matched to a gene: 8. The CDR3 loop is CASSSGGTRHYEQYF. In nucleotides, the CDR3 is TGCGCCAGCAGCTCGGGGGGGACACGCCACTACGAGCAGTACTTC.

The CDR3 sequence: CATSLGEINYGYTF. The CDR3 coding sequence is TGTGCCACCAGCTTAGGGGAAATCAACTATGGCTACACCTTC. V is TRBV15 and J is TRBJ1-2; the D gene is possibly TRBD1 (5 bases). Trimming removed 5 bases from V and 2 bases from J, with 12 bases in between. This CDR3 region has 14 residues. The germline gives CDR1 LNHNV, CDR2 YYDKDF (reference sequence).

The chain employs TRBV6-5 and TRBJ2-2; D perhaps matches TRBD1 (7 bases). The V gene's germline CDR1 is MNHEY and CDR2 SVGAGI. The CDR3 spans 16 residues. V was clipped by 0 bases and J by 4 bases, with 12 bases between them. The CDR3 bases are TGTGCCAGCAGTTACTCGGAGGGGGCGAGCACCGGGGAGCTGTTTTTT. Translating gives CASSYSEGASTGELFF.

The chain combines TRBV19 with TRBJ1-6, with no clear D. Trimming took off 3 bases at V and 10 bases at J, with 13 bases between the two ends. The germline V gene encodes CDR1 LNHDA and CDR2 SQIVND (reference sequence). The CDR3 is 14 amino acids. The CDR3 sequence is CASSIRKPGSPLHF. The CDR3 bases are TGTGCCAGTAGTATCAGAAAACCCGGCTCACCCCTCCACTTT.

The chain joins TRBV12-5 to TRBJ1-2; D is unclear. V lost 0 bases and J lost 2, with 13 bases in between. Germline V gene lookup returns CDR1 LGHNT and CDR2 FRNRAP. The CDR3 runs to 16 residues. The CDR3 nucleotides read TGTGCTAGTGGTTTGGTAGAGAAGGGCCGCAACTATGGCTACACCTTC. This sequence encodes CASGLVEKGRNYGYTF.

A word on this clone: One end of the junction does not line up with germline, which may come from a read error. The V gene is TRBV11-2, the J gene TRBJ1-3, with D possibly matching TRBD1 (6 bases). This CDR3 comprises 14 residues. The V gene's germline CDR1 is SGHAT and CDR2 FQNNGV. The CDR3 is CASGLDSSGNTIYF. CDR3 DNA sequence: TGTGCCAGCGGCTTGGACAGCTCTGGAAACACCATATATTTT.

The rearrangement uses TRBV2 and TRBJ2-7; D not resolved. This CDR3 is 13 amino acids long. Looked up from germline, CDR1 is SNHLY and CDR2 is FYNNEI. V was shortened by 1 base and J by 3 bases, with 7 bases between the two germline ends. CDR3 DNA: TGTGCCAGCAGTGAAGAATGGGTCTACGAGCAGTACTTC. The encoded protein is CASSEEWVYEQYF.

The chain links TRBV4-3 to TRBJ2-2; 9 bases are shared with TRBD2. V shed 0 bases, J shed 5 bases, and the junction held 10 bases outside the gene matches. This CDR3 has 18 residues. The V gene's germline CDR1 is LGHNA and CDR2 YSLEER. CDR3 coding DNA: TGCGCCAGCAGCCAAGAATCAGGGCTAGCGGGGAGGACCGGGGAGCTGTTTTTT. Translation gives CASSQESGLAGRTGELFF.